The 27 T cell receptor beta chains below all came from one sample that was sequenced in a study of blood T cell repertoires in COVID-19. Assay used: immunoSEQ multiplex PCR; TCRdb lists only in-frame clones, some missing. The sample has 310,000 or so clones, approximately 84% seen once. Sequenced input: peripheral blood. Receptor source: a woman in her 30s who had recovered from COVID-19.

In its sample, this clone was seen a few times. V gene TRBV4-2 combines with J gene TRBJ2-1; D is possibly TRBD2 (6 bases). CDR1 is LGHNA, CDR2 YNFKEQ, per germline. Trimming took off 0 bases at V and 8 bases at J, with 14 bases between the two ends. The CDR3 has 15 amino acids. CDR3 sequence reads: CASSQDLGGFDEQFF. The CDR3 bases are TGTGCCAGCAGCCAAGATTTGGGGGGATTCGATGAGCAGTTCTTC.

The V call is TRBV5-4, the J call TRBJ2-5; 10 positions agree with TRBD2. V gave up 7 bases and J gave up 2 bases; unmatched junction bases: 11. The germline CDR1 and CDR2 sequences are SGHNT and YYREEE (reference sequence). This CDR3 spans 16 amino acids. In DNA, the CDR3 is TGTGCCAGCTACGTACGAGGACTAGCGGTACAAGAGACCCAGTACTTC. Translation gives CASYVRGLAVQETQYF.

The gene calls are TRBV12-3 or TRBV12-4 and TRBJ2-7; 8 nucleotides align to TRBD1. The CDR3 covers 13 residues. V dropped 6 bases and J dropped 8; count of bases not matched to a gene: 9. The CDR3 nucleotides are TGTGCCAGCAGCCGGGAACAGGGGGAAAAGCAGTACTTC. Its protein product is CASSREQGEKQYF.

This clone was counted at least ten times. Other DNA variants within this sample encode the same CDR3. V and J are TRBV5-4 and TRBJ2-7; D unresolved. CDR1 and CDR2 from the germline V gene are SGHNT and YYREEE (reference sequence). The CDR3 runs to 13 residues. Trimming pared 0 bases from V and 1 base from J, leaving 5 bases between. The CDR3 is CASSLARSYEQYF. DNA for the CDR3: TGTGCCAGCAGCTTGGCCAGATCCTACGAGCAGTACTTC.

The gene calls are TRBV29-1 and TRBJ1-1; D ambiguous. The CDR3 covers 10 residues. CDR1 is SQVTM and CDR2 is ANQGSEA in the germline V gene. Trimming stripped 7 bases from V and 1 base from J, with 4 bases between. Here the CDR3 reads CSGGNTEAFF. CDR3 DNA sequence: TGCAGCGGAGGGAACACTGAAGCTTTCTTT.

The J gene is TRBJ2-1, the V gene TRBV5-6; D may be TRBD1 (5 bases). The CDR3 spans 14 residues. V gave up 5 bases and J gave up 4 bases, with 13 bases separating them. CDR1 is SGHDT and CDR2 is YYEEEE in the germline V gene. CDR3: CASRRQMVYNEQFF. The DNA of the CDR3 is TGTGCCAGCAGAAGACAGATGGTATACAATGAGCAGTTCTTC. The full variable domain, with the rest looked up from reference TRBV5-6 and TRBJ2-1, is DAGVTQSPTHLIKTRGQQVTLRCSPKSGHDTVSWYQQALGQGPQFIFQYYEEEERQRGNFPDRFSGHQFPNYSSELNVNALLLGDSALYLCASRRQMVYNEQFFGPGTRLTVL.

This chain links TRBV7-2 with TRBJ1-2; 10 positions agree with TRBD1. The CDR3 is 15 amino acids. Trimming took 6 bases from V and 6 from J; bases not matched to a gene: 10. Per the germline V gene, CDR1 is SGHTA and CDR2 is FQGNSA. The CDR3 coding sequence is TGTGCCAGCAGGCCTCCCCGCGGGACAGGGGATGGCTACACCTTC. Its protein product is CASRPPRGTGDGYTF.

This clone was detected once. DNA of the CDR3: TGTGCCAGCAGCCCGAGACTAGCGGGAGGCCACAATGAGCAGTTCTTC. This gives the protein CASSPRLAGGHNEQFF. The rearrangement joins TRBV7-2 to TRBJ2-1, with 13 nucleotides matching TRBD2. Germline CDR1 is SGHTA and CDR2 is FQGNSA. The V and J ends lost 5 bases and 5 bases, in that order; junction bases with no gene match: 6. The CDR3 contains 16 residues.

This sequence joins TRBV19 and TRBJ2-1; D possibly corresponds to TRBD2 (5 bases). This CDR3 is built from 13 residues. The germline V and J ends were trimmed by 5 bases and 9 bases, with 14 bases remaining between them. Germline V gene data show CDR1 as LNHDA and CDR2 as SQIVND (reference sequence). CDR3 bases: TGTGCCAGTAGTTCCGAAGGACGGGGTGAGCAGTTCTTC. Amino acids: CASSSEGRGEQFF.

The chain has TRBV19 and TRBJ1-1, with TRBD1 matching 10 bases. Germline V gives CDR1 LNHDA, CDR2 SQIVND (reference sequence). The CDR3 runs 15 residues. The J segment lost 11 bases and the V segment lost 6 bases, leaving 15 bases of the junction unmatched. CDR3 sequence reads: CASRHENRDRGEAFF. The DNA of the CDR3 is TGTGCCAGTAGACATGAAAACCGGGACAGGGGCGAGGCTTTCTTT.

The chain recombines TRBV30 with TRBJ1-2; TRBD1 aligns across 9 bases. Germline CDR1 is GTSNPN and CDR2 is SVGIG (reference sequence). Trimming at V came to 6 bases and at J to 8 bases, leaving 10 bases not matched to a gene. This CDR3 spans 13 amino acids. CDR3 DNA sequence: TGTGCCTGCCCGGACAGGGGAGGGTCGGGCTACACCTTC. Protein product: CACPDRGGSGYTF. The variable domain in full, with the rest retrieved from reference TRBV30 and TRBJ1-2, is SQTIHQWPATLVQPVGSPLSLECTVEGTSNPNLYWYRQAAGRGLQLLFYSVGIGQISSEVPQNLSASRPQDRQFILSSKKLLLSDSGFYLCACPDRGGSGYTFGSGTRLTVV.

In its sample, this clone was seen once. This chain uses TRBV19 with TRBJ2-3; possible D gene TRBD1, 7 bases. This CDR3 has 12 residues. The V gene lost 8 bases and the J gene lost 6 bases, with 12 bases spanning the gap. Per the germline V gene, CDR1 is LNHDA and CDR2 is SQIVND (reference sequence). CDR3 sequence reads: CASATGRDTQYF. Here the CDR3 DNA reads TGTGCCAGTGCGACAGGGAGGGATACGCAGTATTTT.

V usage is TRBV11-2 and J usage is TRBJ2-1; 9 nucleotides match TRBD1. CDR3 length equals 15 residues. The germline CDR1 and CDR2 sequences are SGHAT and FQNNGV. V lost 5 bases and J lost 5; bases outside the gene matches: 7. The CDR3 DNA is TGTGCCAGCAGCCTCCGGGACAGGGTCCACAATGAGCAGTTCTTC. This gives the protein CASSLRDRVHNEQFF.

CDR3 DNA sequence: TGTGCCAGCAGAACTTCCGGGACTAGAGATAATGAGCAGTTCTTC. This sequence encodes CASRTSGTRDNEQFF. The J gene is TRBJ2-1, the V gene TRBV11-2, with 8 nucleotides matching TRBD2. Per the germline V gene, CDR1 is SGHAT and CDR2 is FQNNGV. Trimming at V came to 6 bases and at J to 7 bases, leaving 11 bases not matched to a gene. The CDR3 loop spans 15 amino acids.

The CDR3 protein is CASSKAGVQETQYF. The DNA of the CDR3 is TGTGCCAGTAGTAAAGCGGGGGTCCAAGAGACCCAGTACTTC. The rearrangement links TRBV19 to TRBJ2-5; 8 bases are a match to TRBD2. V trimming: 4 bases; J trimming: 1 base; junction bases outside the gene matches: 2. This CDR3 is built from 14 residues. CDR1 and CDR2 from the germline V gene are LNHDA and SQIVND (reference sequence).

The chain recombines TRBV27 with TRBJ1-1; D unclear. This CDR3 contains 14 residues. V was cut by 3 bases and J by 4 bases, with 12 bases left in between. Germline-derived CDR1 and CDR2 are MNHEY and SMNVEV (reference sequence). CDR3 sequence (DNA): TGTGCCAGCAGTTTGATGGCCCGGGGCACTGAAGCTTTCTTT. Translation: CASSLMARGTEAFF.

The chain has TRBV6-2 or TRBV6-3 and TRBJ1-1; 8 bases match TRBD1. Germline loops: CDR1 MNHEY, CDR2 SVGEGT. Trimming cost V 6 bases and J 10 bases; bases outside gene matches: 7. The CDR3 covers 12 residues. CDR3 sequence: CASSQGQVAAFF. The CDR3 bases are TGTGCCAGCAGCCAGGGACAGGTGGCAGCTTTCTTT.

The chain links TRBV28 to TRBJ2-1; no reliable D call. This CDR3 has 13 amino acids. Trimming pared 4 bases from V and 5 bases from J, leaving 9 bases between. Germline V gene lookup returns CDR1 MDHEN and CDR2 SYDVKM. CDR3 DNA: TGTGCCAGCAGTTCCACAGAGCACAATGAGCAGTTCTTC. It translates to CASSSTEHNEQFF.

The chain is built from TRBV10-1 and TRBJ2-1; 8 bases are a match to TRBD1. CDR1 and CDR2 (germline): WNHNN, SYGVQD (reference sequence). This CDR3 is built from 16 residues. V shed 6 bases and J 12 bases; nucleotides not matched to a gene: 19. The CDR3 bases are TGCGCCAGCAGCCCTAGAGGACAGGGCCGTCTGTTTGGGCAGTTCTTC. Protein product: CASSPRGQGRLFGQFF.

This chain joins TRBV4-1 and TRBJ1-1; 7 nucleotides agree with TRBD1. This CDR3 contains 15 residues. Germline lookup yields CDR1 MGHRA and CDR2 YSYEKL. The V gene end was trimmed by 6 bases and the J gene end by 2 bases; junction bases not matched to a gene: 9. The CDR3 spells CASRKGQLINTEAFF. The CDR3 DNA reads as TGCGCCAGCAGGAAGGGACAGCTAATTAACACTGAAGCTTTCTTT.

The sample holds one count of this clone. This sequence joins TRBV29-1 and TRBJ1-1; TRBD1 might be the D (5 bases). V lost 4 bases to trimming and J lost 4 bases, with 13 bases between them. CDR3 length: 13 residues. Germline CDR1 is SQVTM and CDR2 is ANQGSEA. The CDR3 DNA follows: TGCAGCGTTGTGGCCGGGGGAGGCACTGAAGCTTTCTTT. Its translation is CSVVAGGGTEAFF.

CDR3 DNA: TGTGCCTGGAGTGTACACACAGCTAACTATGGCTACACCTTC. Translating gives CAWSVHTANYGYTF. The chain links TRBV30 to TRBJ1-2; no clear D gene. Germline CDR1 and CDR2: GTSNPN and SVGIG (reference sequence). V lost 0 bases to trimming and J lost 0 bases, with 8 bases between them. The CDR3 loop spans 14 amino acids. Looking up the rest from reference TRBV30 and TRBJ1-2 gives the full variable domain: SQTIHQWPATLVQPVGSPLSLECTVEGTSNPNLYWYRQAAGRGLQLLFYSVGIGQISSEVPQNLSASRPQDRQFILSSKKLLLSDSGFYLCAWSVHTANYGYTFGSGTRLTVV.

The rearrangement joins TRBV25-1 to TRBJ2-6; D gene unclear. Germline assignment: CDR1 MGHDK and CDR2 SYGVNS. The CDR3 is 14 amino acids. Trimming removed 2 bases at V and 3 bases at J, with 5 bases between. The CDR3 here is CASSEGSGANVLTF. The CDR3 DNA reads as TGTGCCAGCAGTGAAGGCAGTGGGGCCAACGTCCTGACTTTC.

This CDR3 reads CASSAGPGTGGNTIYF. The CDR3 bases are TGTGCCAGCAGCGCTGGGCCCGGGACAGGGGGAAACACCATATATTTT. The V call is TRBV21-1, the J call TRBJ1-3; the D call TRBD1 from the table was never checked on the DNA. TRBV21-1 constitutes a pseudogene. This CDR3 comprises 16 residues.

This chain connects TRBV10-3 to TRBJ1-4, with 8 bases identical to TRBD1. J lost 5 bases, V lost 5 bases, and 7 bases had no gene match. CDR1 is ENHRY and CDR2 is SYGVKD in the germline V gene. The CDR3 covers 15 residues. The CDR3: CAISSTGVSNEKLFF. For the CDR3, the DNA is TGTGCCATCAGTTCGACAGGGGTTTCCAATGAAAAACTGTTTTTT.

V usage is TRBV11-2 and J usage is TRBJ1-6; 7 bases align to TRBD1. The ends lost 5 bases at V and 8 bases at J; junction bases unmatched: 3. The CDR3 is 13 amino acids. Per germline, CDR1 SGHAT and CDR2 FQNNGV. This chain's CDR3 is CASSRDRDSPLHF. The CDR3 nucleotides are TGTGCCAGCAGCCGAGACAGGGATTCACCCCTCCACTTT. The entire variable domain, with the rest obtained from reference TRBV11-2 and TRBJ1-6, is as follows: EAGVAQSPRYKIIEKRQSVAFWCNPISGHATLYWYQQILGQGPKLLIQFQNNGVVDDSQLPKDRFSAERLKGVDSTLKIQPAKLEDSAVYLCASSRDRDSPLHFGNGTRLTVT.

This clone came up a few times. This chain connects TRBV6-4 to TRBJ1-5; 10 nucleotides line up with TRBD1. Germline lookup yields CDR1 MRHNA and CDR2 SNTAGT. The CDR3 has 15 residues. V lost 0 bases, J lost 5 bases, and 1 base stayed unmatched. In nucleotides, the CDR3 is TGTGCCAGCAGTGACTCGACAGGGGGCGATCAGCCCCAGCATTTT. Protein: CASSDSTGGDQPQHF.